This TCR beta chain comes out of a study of T cell repertoires in cytomegalovirus infection. Study findings and constraints: There were HLA-C-restricted CMV-specific TCR beta clonotypes dominating the ex vivo response.

Concerning this clonotype: Its specificity is unknown.

The V segment lost 5 bases and the J segment 4 bases; nucleotides outside the gene matches: 15. CDR1 and CDR2 (germline): SGHAT, FQNNGV. The CDR3 totals 17 residues. TCRdb independently ran MiXCR on the reads; one entry per CDR3 protein. The sample consists of around 750,000 distinct CDR3 sequences, approximately 29% of them appearing once. The sample was cultured CD8+ T cells from PBMCs, taken from culture after CMV antigen stimulation. This clonotype originated in a human donor in good health (CMV status not recorded). Some clones in this sample may be carry-over from other donors' samples. V and J are TRBV11-2 and TRBJ1-1, with 8 bases that match TRBD1. The CDR3 DNA sequence: TGTGCCAGCAGCCTATGGGCCCCCCGGGACAGGATCACTGAAGCTTTCTTT. Its protein product is CASSLWAPRDRITEAFF. The variable domain in full, completed from reference TRBV11-2 and TRBJ1-1, reads EAGVAQSPRYKIIEKRQSVAFWCNPISGHATLYWYQQILGQGPKLLIQFQNNGVVDDSQLPKDRFSAERLKGVDSTLKIQPAKLEDSAVYLCASSLWAPRDRITEAFFGQGTRLTVV.